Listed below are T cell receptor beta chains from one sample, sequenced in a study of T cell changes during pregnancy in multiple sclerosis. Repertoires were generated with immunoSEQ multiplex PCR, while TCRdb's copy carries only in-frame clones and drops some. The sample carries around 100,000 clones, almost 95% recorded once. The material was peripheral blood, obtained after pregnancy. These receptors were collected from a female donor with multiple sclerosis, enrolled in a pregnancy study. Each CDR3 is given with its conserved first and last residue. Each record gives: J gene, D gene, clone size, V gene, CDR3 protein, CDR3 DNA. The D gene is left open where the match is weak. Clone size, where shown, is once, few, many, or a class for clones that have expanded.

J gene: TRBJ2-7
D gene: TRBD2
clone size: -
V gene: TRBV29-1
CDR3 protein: CSALSGRRFEQYF
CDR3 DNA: TGCAGCGCCTTAAGCGGGAGGCGATTCGAGCAGTACTTC

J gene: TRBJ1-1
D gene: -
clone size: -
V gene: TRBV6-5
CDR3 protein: CASSYAGPNTEAFF
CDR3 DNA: TGTGCCAGCAGTTACGCGGGACCGAACACTGAAGCTTTCTTT

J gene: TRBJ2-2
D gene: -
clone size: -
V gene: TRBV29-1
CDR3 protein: CSVEWRTGELFF
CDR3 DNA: TGCAGCGTTGAATGGAGAACCGGGGAGCTGTTTTTT

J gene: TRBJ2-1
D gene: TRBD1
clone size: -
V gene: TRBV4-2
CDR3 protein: CASSPRTGSGNEQFF
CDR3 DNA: TGTGCCAGCAGCCCTCGGACAGGGTCCGGCAATGAGCAGTTCTTC

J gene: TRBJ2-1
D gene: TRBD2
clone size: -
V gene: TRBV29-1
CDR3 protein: CSAIGGGRSSYNEQFF
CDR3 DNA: TGCAGCGCTATTGGGGGGGGAAGGAGCTCCTACAATGAGCAGTTCTTC

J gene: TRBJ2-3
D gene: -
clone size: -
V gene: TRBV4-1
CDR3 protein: CASSHGLLLDTQYF
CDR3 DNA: TGCGCCAGCAGCCACGGACTTCTCCTAGATACGCAGTATTTT

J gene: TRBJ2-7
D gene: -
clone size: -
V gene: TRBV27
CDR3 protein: CASTQQGSYEQYF
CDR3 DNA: TGTGCCAGCACCCAACAGGGTTCCTACGAGCAGTACTTC

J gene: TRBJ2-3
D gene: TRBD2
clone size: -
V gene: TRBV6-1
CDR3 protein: CASSEALHGLAGGRDTQYF
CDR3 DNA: TGTGCCAGCAGTGAAGCGCTTCACGGACTAGCGGGGGGTCGAGATACGCAGTATTTT

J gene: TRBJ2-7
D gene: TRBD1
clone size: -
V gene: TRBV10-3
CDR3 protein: CATETGTEDEQYF
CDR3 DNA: TGTGCCACCGAGACCGGGACAGAGGACGAGCAGTACTTC

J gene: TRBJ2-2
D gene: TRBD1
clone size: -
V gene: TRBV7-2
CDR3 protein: CASSPMTGLNTGELFF
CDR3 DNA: TGTGCCAGCAGCCCTATGACAGGGCTCAACACCGGGGAGCTGTTTTTT

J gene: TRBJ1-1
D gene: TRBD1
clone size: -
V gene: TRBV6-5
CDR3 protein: CASRPSSDRGTEAFF
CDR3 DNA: TGTGCCAGCAGACCATCCTCGGACAGGGGAACTGAAGCTTTCTTT

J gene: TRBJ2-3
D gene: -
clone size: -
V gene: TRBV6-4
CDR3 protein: CATKKEGAGDTQYF
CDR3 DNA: TGTGCCACCAAAAAGGAGGGGGCAGGAGATACGCAGTATTTT

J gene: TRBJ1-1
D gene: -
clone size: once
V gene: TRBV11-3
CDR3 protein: CASSFNGNTEAFF
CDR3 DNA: TGTGCCAGCAGCTTCAACGGGAACACTGAAGCTTTCTTT

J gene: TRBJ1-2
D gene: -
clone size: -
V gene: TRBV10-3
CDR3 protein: CAIAGTEANYGYTF
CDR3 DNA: TGTGCCATCGCGGGAACAGAAGCTAACTATGGCTACACCTTC

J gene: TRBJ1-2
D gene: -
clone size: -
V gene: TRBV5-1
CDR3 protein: CASSLGAGFSYGYTF
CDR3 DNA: TGCGCCAGCAGCTTAGGGGCAGGGTTTAGTTATGGCTACACCTTC

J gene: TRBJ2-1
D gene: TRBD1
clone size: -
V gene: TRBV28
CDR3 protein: CASSPGDSSYNEQFF
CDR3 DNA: TGTGCCAGCAGTCCCGGGGACAGCTCCTACAATGAGCAGTTCTTC

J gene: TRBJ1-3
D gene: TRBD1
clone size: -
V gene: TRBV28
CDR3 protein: CASSLGQAPSGNTIYF
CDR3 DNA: TGTGCCAGCAGCCTGGGACAGGCCCCCTCTGGAAACACCATATATTTT

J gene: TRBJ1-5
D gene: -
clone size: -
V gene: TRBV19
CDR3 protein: CASSSGLRSNQPQHF
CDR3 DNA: TGTGCCAGTAGTTCAGGGCTTCGTAGCAATCAGCCCCAGCATTTT

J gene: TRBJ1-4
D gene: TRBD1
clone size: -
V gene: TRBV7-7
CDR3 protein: CASSPGTATNEKLFF
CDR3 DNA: TGTGCCAGCAGCCCGGGGACAGCAACTAATGAAAAACTGTTTTTT

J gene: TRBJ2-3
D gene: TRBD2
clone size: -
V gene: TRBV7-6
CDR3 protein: CASSFNLKRGESTDTQYF
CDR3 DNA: TGTGCCAGCAGCTTCAACCTAAAGCGGGGAGAAAGCACAGATACGCAGTATTTT

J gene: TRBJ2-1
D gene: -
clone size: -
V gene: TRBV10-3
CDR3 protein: CAISVLQGNEQFF
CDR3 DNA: TGTGCCATCAGTGTACTTCAGGGCAATGAGCAGTTCTTC

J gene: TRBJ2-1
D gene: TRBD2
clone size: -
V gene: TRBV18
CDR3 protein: CASSPGTGTSGIIGSYNEQFF
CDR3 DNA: TGTGCCAGCTCACCAGGCACCGGGACTAGCGGGATAATCGGCTCCTACAATGAGCAGTTCTTC

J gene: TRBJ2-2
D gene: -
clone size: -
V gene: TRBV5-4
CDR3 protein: CASSPGWAANTGELFF
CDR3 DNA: TGTGCCAGCAGCCCGGGGTGGGCAGCGAACACCGGGGAGCTGTTTTTT

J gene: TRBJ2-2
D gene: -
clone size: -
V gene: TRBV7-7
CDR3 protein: CASSLEGSTGELFF
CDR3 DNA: TGTGCCAGCAGCTTGGAAGGGAGCACCGGGGAGCTGTTTTTT

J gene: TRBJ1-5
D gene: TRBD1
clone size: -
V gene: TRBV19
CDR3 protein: CASRTGDYSNQPQHF
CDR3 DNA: TGTGCCAGTAGAACAGGGGATTATAGCAATCAGCCCCAGCATTTT

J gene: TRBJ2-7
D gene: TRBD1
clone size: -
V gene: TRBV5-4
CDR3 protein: CASGQGTYEQYF
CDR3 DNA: TGTGCCAGTGGACAGGGTACCTACGAGCAGTACTTC

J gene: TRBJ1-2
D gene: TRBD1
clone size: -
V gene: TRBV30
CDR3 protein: CAWRIQGARGYTF
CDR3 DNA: TGTGCCTGGAGGATACAGGGGGCGCGGGGCTACACCTTC

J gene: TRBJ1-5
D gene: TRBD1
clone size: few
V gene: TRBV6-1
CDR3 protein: CASSERQGRQPQHF
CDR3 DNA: TGTGCCAGCAGTGAAAGACAGGGACGTCAGCCCCAGCATTTT

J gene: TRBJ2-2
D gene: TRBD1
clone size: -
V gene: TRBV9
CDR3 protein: CASSWGTGADGELFF
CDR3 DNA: TGTGCCAGCAGCTGGGGGACAGGGGCAGACGGGGAGCTGTTTTTT

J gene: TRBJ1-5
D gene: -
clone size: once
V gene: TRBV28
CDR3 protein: CASRFLNQPQHF
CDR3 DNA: TGTGCCAGCAGGTTCTTGAATCAGCCCCAGCATTTT

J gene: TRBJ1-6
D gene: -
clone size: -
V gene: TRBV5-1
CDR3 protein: CASSLAGVGSPPHF
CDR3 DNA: TGCGCCAGCAGCTTGGCGGGGGTAGGGTCACCCCCCCACTTT

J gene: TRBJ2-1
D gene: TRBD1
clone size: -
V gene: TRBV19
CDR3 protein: CASSGGQQGSYNEQFF
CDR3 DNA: TGTGCCAGTAGTGGTGGTCAACAGGGGTCCTACAATGAGCAGTTCTTC

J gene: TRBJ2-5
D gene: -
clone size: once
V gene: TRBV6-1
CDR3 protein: CASSRTLGETQYF
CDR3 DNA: TGTGCCAGCAGCCGGACACTCGGGGAGACCCAGTACTTC

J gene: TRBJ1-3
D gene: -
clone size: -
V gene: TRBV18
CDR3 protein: CASSPPSAGNTIYF
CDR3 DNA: TGTGCCAGCTCACCACCTTCGGCTGGAAACACCATATATTTT

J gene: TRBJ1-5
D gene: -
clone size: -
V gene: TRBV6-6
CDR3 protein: CASRDRGAGNQPQHF
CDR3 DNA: TGTGCCAGCAGAGACCGGGGGGCGGGCAATCAGCCCCAGCATTTT

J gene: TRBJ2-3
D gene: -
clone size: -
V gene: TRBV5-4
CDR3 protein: CASSPRLGPHTQYF
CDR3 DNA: TGTGCCAGCAGCCCTCGGTTGGGCCCTCATACGCAGTATTTT

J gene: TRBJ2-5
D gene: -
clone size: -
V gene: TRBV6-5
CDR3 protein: CASSGMTGYQETQYF
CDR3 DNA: TGTGCCAGCAGTGGGATGACAGGATACCAAGAGACCCAGTACTTC

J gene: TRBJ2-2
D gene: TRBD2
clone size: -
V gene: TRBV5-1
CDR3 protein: CASSLGGGSREVNTGELFF
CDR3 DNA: TGCGCCAGCAGCTTGGGAGGTGGATCGCGGGAGGTAAACACCGGGGAGCTGTTTTTT

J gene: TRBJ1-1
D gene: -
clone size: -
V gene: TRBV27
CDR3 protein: CASSFRGTEAFF
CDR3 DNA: TGTGCCAGCAGTTTTAGGGGGACTGAAGCTTTCTTT

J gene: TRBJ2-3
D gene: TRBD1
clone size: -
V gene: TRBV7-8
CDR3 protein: CASSNGQGGRTDTQYF
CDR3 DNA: TGTGCCAGCAGCAACGGACAGGGGGGTCGCACAGATACGCAGTATTTT

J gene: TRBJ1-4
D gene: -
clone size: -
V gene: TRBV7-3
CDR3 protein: CASSLRWNEKLFF
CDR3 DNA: TGTGCCAGCAGCTTACGGTGGAATGAAAAACTGTTTTTT

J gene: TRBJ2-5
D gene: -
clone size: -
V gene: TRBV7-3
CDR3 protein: CASSLQGKGGETQYF
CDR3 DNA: TGTGCCAGCAGCTTACAGGGGAAAGGGGGAGAGACCCAGTACTTC

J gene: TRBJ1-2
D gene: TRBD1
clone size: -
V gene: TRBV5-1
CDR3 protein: CASSLEGTGHPYGYTF
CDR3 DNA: TGCGCCAGCAGCTTGGAAGGGACAGGGCACCCCTATGGCTACACCTTC

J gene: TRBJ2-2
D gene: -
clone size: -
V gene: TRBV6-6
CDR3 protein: CASSFRGNTGELFF
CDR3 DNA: TGTGCCAGCAGTTTTAGGGGGAACACCGGGGAGCTGTTTTTT

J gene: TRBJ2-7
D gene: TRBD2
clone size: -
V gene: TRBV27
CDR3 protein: CASSLLSSGSINEQYF
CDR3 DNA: TGTGCCAGCAGTTTACTTTCTAGCGGGAGCATCAACGAGCAGTACTTC